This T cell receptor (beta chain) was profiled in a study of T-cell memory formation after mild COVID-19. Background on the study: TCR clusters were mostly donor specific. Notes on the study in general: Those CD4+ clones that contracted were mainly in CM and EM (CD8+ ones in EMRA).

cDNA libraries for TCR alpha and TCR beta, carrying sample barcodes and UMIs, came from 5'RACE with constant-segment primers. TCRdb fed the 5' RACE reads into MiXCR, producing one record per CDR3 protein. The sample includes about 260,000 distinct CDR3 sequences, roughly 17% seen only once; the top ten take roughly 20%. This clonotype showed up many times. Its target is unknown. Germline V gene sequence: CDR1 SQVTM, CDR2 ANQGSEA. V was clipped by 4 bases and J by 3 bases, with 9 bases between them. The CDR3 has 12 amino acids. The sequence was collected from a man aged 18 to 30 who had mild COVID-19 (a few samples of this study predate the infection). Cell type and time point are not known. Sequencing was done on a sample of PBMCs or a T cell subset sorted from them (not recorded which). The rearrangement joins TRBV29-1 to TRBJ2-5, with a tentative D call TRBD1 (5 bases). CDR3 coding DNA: TGCAGCGTTGGGACAACCGAAGAGACCCAGTACTTC. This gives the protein CSVGTTEETQYF. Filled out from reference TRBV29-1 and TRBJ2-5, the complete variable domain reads SAVISQKPSRDICQRGTSLTIQCQVDSQVTMMFWYRQQPGQSLTLIATANQGSEATYESGFVIDKFPISRPNLTFSTLTVSNMSPEDSSIYLCSVGTTEETQYFGPGTRLLVL.